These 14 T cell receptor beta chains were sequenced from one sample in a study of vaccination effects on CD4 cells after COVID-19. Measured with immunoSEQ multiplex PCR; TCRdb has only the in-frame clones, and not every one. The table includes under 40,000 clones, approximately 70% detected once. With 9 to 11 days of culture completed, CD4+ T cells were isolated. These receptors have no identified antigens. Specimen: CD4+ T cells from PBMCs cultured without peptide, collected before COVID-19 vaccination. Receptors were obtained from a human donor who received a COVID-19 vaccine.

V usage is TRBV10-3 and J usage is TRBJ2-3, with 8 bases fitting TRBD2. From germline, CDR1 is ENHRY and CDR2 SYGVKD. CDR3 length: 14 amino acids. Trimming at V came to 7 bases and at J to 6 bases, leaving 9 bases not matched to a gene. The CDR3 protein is CAINMAGGEDTQYF. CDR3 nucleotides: TGTGCCATCAATATGGCGGGGGGCGAGGATACGCAGTATTTT.

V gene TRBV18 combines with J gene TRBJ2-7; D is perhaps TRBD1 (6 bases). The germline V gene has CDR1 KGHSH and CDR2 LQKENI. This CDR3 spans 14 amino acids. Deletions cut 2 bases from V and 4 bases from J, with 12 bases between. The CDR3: CASSPEVQGYEQYF. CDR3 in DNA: TGTGCCAGCTCACCAGAGGTTCAGGGGTACGAGCAGTACTTC.

CDR3 residues: CSVGITGETQYF. DNA for the CDR3: TGCAGCGTTGGGATCACCGGGGAGACCCAGTACTTC. The J gene is TRBJ2-5, the V gene TRBV29-1; D is undetermined. Trimming stripped 4 bases from V and 5 bases from J, with 11 bases between. This CDR3 is 12 amino acids long. In germline, CDR1 is SQVTM, CDR2 ANQGSEA.

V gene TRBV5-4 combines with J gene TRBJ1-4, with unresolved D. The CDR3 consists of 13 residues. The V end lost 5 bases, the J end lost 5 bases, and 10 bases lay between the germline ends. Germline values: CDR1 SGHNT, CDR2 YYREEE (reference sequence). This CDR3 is CASSARTNEKLFF. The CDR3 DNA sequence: TGTGCCAGCAGTGCCAGAACCAATGAAAAACTGTTTTTT. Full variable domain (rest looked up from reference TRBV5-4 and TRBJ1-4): ETGVTQSPTHLIKTRGQQVTLRCSSQSGHNTVSWYQQALGQGPQFIFQYYREEENGRGNFPPRFSGLQFPNYSSELNVNALELDDSALYLCASSARTNEKLFFGSGTQLSVL.

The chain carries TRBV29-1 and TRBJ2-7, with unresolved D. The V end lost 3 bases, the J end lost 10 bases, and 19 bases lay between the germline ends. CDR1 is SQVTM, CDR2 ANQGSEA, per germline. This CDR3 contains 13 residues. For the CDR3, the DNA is TGCAGCGTTGAGGTTGTCGAGACACACCATCAGTACTTC. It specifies CSVEVVETHHQYF.

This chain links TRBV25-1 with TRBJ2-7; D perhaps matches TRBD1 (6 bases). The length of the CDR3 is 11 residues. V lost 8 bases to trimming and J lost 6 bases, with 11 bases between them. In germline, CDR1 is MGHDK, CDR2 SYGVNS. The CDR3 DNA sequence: TGTGCCAGCTTTACAGGGCGCGAGCAGTACTTC. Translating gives CASFTGREQYF.

The CDR3 loop is CASSGDRGHEQYF. The CDR3, as DNA: TGTGCCAGCTCGGGGGACAGGGGCCACGAGCAGTACTTC. V usage is TRBV2 and J usage is TRBJ2-7, with 10 bases aligning to TRBD1. Germline trimming cut 8 bases from V and 5 bases from J; bases unmatched to any gene: 6. Germline CDR1 SNHLY, CDR2 FYNNEI. The CDR3 covers 13 residues.

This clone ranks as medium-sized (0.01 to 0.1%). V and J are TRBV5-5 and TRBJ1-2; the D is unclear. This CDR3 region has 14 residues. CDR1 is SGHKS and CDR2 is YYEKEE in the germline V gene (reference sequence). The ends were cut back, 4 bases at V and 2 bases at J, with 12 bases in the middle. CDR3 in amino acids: CASSPGRANYGYTF. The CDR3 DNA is TGTGCCAGCAGCCCCGGTAGAGCCAACTATGGCTACACCTTC. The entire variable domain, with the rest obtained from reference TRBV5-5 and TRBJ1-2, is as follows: DAGVTQSPTHLIKTRGQQVTLRCSPISGHKSVSWYQQVLGQGPQFIFQYYEKEERGRGNFPDRFSARQFPNYSSELNVNALLLGDSALYLCASSPGRANYGYTFGSGTRLTVV.

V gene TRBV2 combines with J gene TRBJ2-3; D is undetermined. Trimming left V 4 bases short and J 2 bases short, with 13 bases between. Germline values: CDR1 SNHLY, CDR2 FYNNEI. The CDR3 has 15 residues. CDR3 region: CASSVALTHTDTQYF. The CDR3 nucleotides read TGTGCCAGCAGTGTCGCACTCACCCACACAGATACGCAGTATTTT.

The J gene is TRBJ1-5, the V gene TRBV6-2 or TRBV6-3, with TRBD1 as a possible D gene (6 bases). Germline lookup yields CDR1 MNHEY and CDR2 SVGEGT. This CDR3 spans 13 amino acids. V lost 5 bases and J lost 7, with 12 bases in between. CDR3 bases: TGTGCCAGCAGTCCCCCGACAGGACAGCCCCAGCATTTT. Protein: CASSPPTGQPQHF.

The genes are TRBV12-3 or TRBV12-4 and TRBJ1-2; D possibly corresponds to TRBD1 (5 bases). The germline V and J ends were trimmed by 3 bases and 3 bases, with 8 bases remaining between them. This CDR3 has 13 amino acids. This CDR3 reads CASSFGDYYGYTF. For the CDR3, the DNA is TGTGCCAGCAGTTTTGGGGACTACTATGGCTACACCTTC.

The CDR3 DNA reads as TGTGCCAGCAGTTCGGGACTAGCGGGGGGCACAGATACGCAGTATTTT. Encoded protein: CASSSGLAGGTDTQYF. J is TRBJ2-3 and V is TRBV6-6; 14 bases agree with TRBD2. The junction had 1 base not matched to a gene; V was cut back by 4 bases and J by 1 base. CDR1 and CDR2 (germline): MNHNY, SVGAGI (reference sequence). The CDR3 is made up of 16 amino acids.

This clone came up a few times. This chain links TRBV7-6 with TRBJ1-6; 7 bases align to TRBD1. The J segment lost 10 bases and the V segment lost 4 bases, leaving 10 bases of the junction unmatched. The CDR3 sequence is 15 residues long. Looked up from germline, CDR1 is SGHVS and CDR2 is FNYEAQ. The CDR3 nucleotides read TGTGCCAGCAGCTCCTTAGGAACAGGGGACTCACCCCTCCACTTT. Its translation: CASSSLGTGDSPLHF.

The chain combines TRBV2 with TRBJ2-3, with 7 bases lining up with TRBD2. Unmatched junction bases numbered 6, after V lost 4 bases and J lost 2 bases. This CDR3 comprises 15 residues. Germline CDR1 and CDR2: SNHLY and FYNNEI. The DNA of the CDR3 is TGTGCCAGCAGTGGACGCGGGAGATCCACAGATACGCAGTATTTT. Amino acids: CASSGRGRSTDTQYF.